This T cell receptor (beta chain) was sequenced in a study of molecular identifiers for immune sequencing clone quantification. The wider study: RNA from approximately 20,000 or 100,000 naive CD8 cells was split five ways in replicates, with four sequenced.

This clonotype has a count of ten or more. The target antigen is unknown. The CDR3 runs to 12 residues. V lost 4 bases to trimming and J lost 5 bases, with 5 bases between them. Per the germline V gene, CDR1 is LNHDA and CDR2 is SQIVND (reference sequence). TCRdb independently ran MiXCR on the PCR reads; one entry per CDR3 protein. This table has roughly 40,000 distinct CDR3 sequences, about 24% appearing once. Notes on the study in general: Over 97% of effector molecules, but under 1% in naive cells, were held by clones with more than 20 RNA copies. Amid approximately 1 million naive cells, spiked Jurkat TCR RNA from one cell was reportedly still detectable.

This receptor was taken from a human donor in good health. Some libraries in this study had Jurkat cell RNA spiked in. Sequencing was carried out using naive CD8+ T cells from blood, with Jurkat cell RNA spiked in. Sample subset: FACS-sorted CD8+CD4-CCR7+CD45RA+ naive T cells. The chain recombines TRBV19 with TRBJ2-2; no firm D call. The DNA of the CDR3 is TGTGCCAGTAGTAATCCGACCGGGGAGCTGTTTTTT. Translated, it gives CASSNPTGELFF.